This TCR beta chain emerged from a study of blood T cell repertoires in COVID-19. Study information: PBMCs, B-cell-depleted T cells, or T cells were the source of the cDNA or gDNA that made up the material.

Authors' methods: Reference gene primers were amplified, and this amplification served to estimate nucleated cell counts. TCRdb keeps only in-frame clones here, not all; method: immunoSEQ multiplex PCR. V and J calls and clone size are as listed in that table; D and trimming were resolved from the DNA. The table records 140,000 to 150,000 clones, roughly 82% of them present only once. Germline lookup yields CDR1 SGHTA and CDR2 FQGNSA. The J segment lost 3 bases and the V segment lost 3 bases, leaving 8 bases of the junction unmatched. There are 16 residues in the CDR3. Input material: peripheral blood. The chain recombines TRBV7-2 with TRBJ1-2, with 9 bases fitting TRBD1. This sequence originates from a human donor with acute or convalescent COVID-19. The donor label of this sample is uncertain. CDR3 sequence (DNA): TGTGCCAGCAGCTTCCGGGACAGGGTTGGCGACTATGGCTACACCTTC. Its translation is CASSFRDRVGDYGYTF.